Reported below is one T cell receptor (beta chain). Splitting of each subset's genomic DNA was done evenly across several immunoSEQ plates. Scientists sequenced DNA from unsorted PBMC on ten immunoSEQ deep assay plates. Per the authors' pipeline: From ImmunoSEQ came sequences covering only the junction and carrying no quality scores, so filtering differed. Method: immunoSEQ multiplex PCR; TCRdb's copy keeps in-frame clones and lacks some. V and J calls and clone size are copied from that table; D and trimming were computed from the DNA. The table records about half a million clones, approximately 80% of them present only once. This record belongs to a study of shared clonotypes between healthy human individuals. The sample was PBMCs. The sequence was obtained from a woman between 40 and 55 years old in good health. Some clones in this sample may be carry-over from other donors' samples.

The CDR3 bases are TGTGCCTGGAGTGCCAACATGAACACTGAAGCTTTCTTT. It yields the protein CAWSANMNTEAFF. The V call is TRBV30, the J call TRBJ1-1, with unresolved D. V shed 1 base and J shed 0 bases, with 6 bases lying between them. The germline gives CDR1 GTSNPN, CDR2 SVGIG (reference sequence). The CDR3 sequence is 13 residues long.